A single sample gave rise to the 24 T cell receptor beta chains below, sequenced in a study of blood T cell repertoires in COVID-19. Assay: immunoSEQ multiplex PCR; the TCRdb copy retains only in-frame clones and omits some. Here the sample spans just over 150,000 clones, roughly 80% being singletons. The sample taken for sequencing was peripheral blood. These receptor sequences come from a man aged 60 to 69 with acute or convalescent COVID-19.

This chain links TRBV6-6 with TRBJ2-1; TRBD1 is a possible D gene (5 bases). CDR1 is MNHNY, CDR2 SVGAGI, per germline (reference sequence). V dropped 6 bases and J dropped 8 bases, with 17 bases sitting between them. The CDR3 runs to 14 residues. Here the CDR3 reads CASRHRRVMDEQFF. CDR3 sequence (DNA): TGTGCCAGCAGACACCGCAGGGTTATGGATGAGCAGTTCTTC.

The chain recombines TRBV6-6 with TRBJ1-2; 7 nucleotides match TRBD1. Germline values: CDR1 MNHNY, CDR2 SVGAGI (reference sequence). This CDR3 is built from 13 residues. V lost 8 bases, J lost 2 bases, and 5 bases stayed unmatched. CDR3 sequence: CASRGQTNYGYTF. CDR3 bases: TGTGCCAGCCGGGGACAGACCAACTATGGCTACACCTTC.

This clone was recorded a few times. This chain connects TRBV5-1 to TRBJ1-2; the match to TRBD1 covers 9 bases. This CDR3 is 15 amino acids long. V trimming: 0 bases; J trimming: 7 bases; junction bases outside the gene matches: 7. Germline V gene lookup returns CDR1 SGHRS and CDR2 YFSETQ. DNA of the CDR3: TGCGCCAGCAGCTTGGACTCGGGACAGGGATTTGGCTACACCTTC. Its protein is CASSLDSGQGFGYTF.

The rearrangement links TRBV5-6 to TRBJ1-1; 7 nucleotides agree with TRBD1. The V gene's germline CDR1 is SGHDT and CDR2 YYEEEE. The CDR3 is 16 residues long. V lost 5 bases, J lost 0 bases, and 10 bases stayed unmatched. In DNA, the CDR3 is TGTGCCAGCAGTTCCGGTCCGGGACAGATGAACACTGAAGCTTTCTTT. This translates into CASSSGPGQMNTEAFF.

The rearrangement uses TRBV5-1 and TRBJ2-3; 12 bases agree with TRBD2. Trimming took 3 bases from V and 3 from J; bases not matched to a gene: 11. The CDR3 covers 18 residues. CDR1 and CDR2 (germline): SGHRS, YFSETQ. This CDR3 is CASSWGVKTSGSTDTQYF. Here the CDR3 DNA reads TGCGCCAGCAGCTGGGGAGTAAAGACTAGCGGGAGTACAGATACGCAGTATTTT. The whole variable domain, filled in from reference TRBV5-1 and TRBJ2-3, reads KAGVTQTPRYLIKTRGQQVTLSCSPISGHRSVSWYQQTPGQGLQFLFEYFSETQRNKGNFPGRFSGRQFSNSRSEMNVSTLELGDSALYLCASSWGVKTSGSTDTQYFGPGTRLTVL.

The rearrangement uses TRBV4-1 and TRBJ1-5; weak D call: TRBD1 (5 bases). This CDR3 contains 17 residues. Per the germline V gene, CDR1 is MGHRA and CDR2 is YSYEKL. The ends were cut back, 0 bases at V and 5 bases at J, with 17 bases in the middle. As DNA, the CDR3 is TGCGCCAGCAGCCAAGAGGCGGGACCCTGGGTAGATCAGCCCCAGCATTTT. It specifies CASSQEAGPWVDQPQHF.

This clone was counted between two and nine times. The chain has TRBV15 and TRBJ2-5; D call uncertain. Trimming removed 1 base from V and 1 base from J, with 7 bases in between. Germline V gene lookup returns CDR1 LNHNV and CDR2 YYDKDF (reference sequence). The CDR3 has 14 amino acids. This chain's CDR3 is CATSRANFQETQYF. CDR3 nucleotide sequence: TGTGCCACCAGCAGAGCCAACTTCCAAGAGACCCAGTACTTC.

The gene calls are TRBV6-5 and TRBJ2-1; 7 bases are a match to TRBD2. This CDR3 spans 13 amino acids. Germline assignment: CDR1 MNHEY and CDR2 SVGAGI. The trim removed 2 bases at V and 12 bases at J, leaving 7 bases unmatched. CDR3 protein: CASSYPGGPGQFF. DNA of the CDR3: TGTGCCAGCAGTTACCCGGGGGGACCGGGGCAGTTCTTC.

This sequence joins TRBV5-4 and TRBJ2-1, with 8 bases identical to TRBD2. V was pared by 0 bases and J by 6 bases, with 11 bases of the junction left unmatched. The CDR3 is 17 amino acids. The germline V gene has CDR1 SGHNT and CDR2 YYREEE (reference sequence). The chain's CDR3 is CASSLGVGTRVPNEQFF. The CDR3 region has the DNA TGTGCCAGCAGCTTGGGGGTGGGGACTAGGGTCCCCAATGAGCAGTTCTTC. Drawing the rest from reference TRBV5-4 and TRBJ2-1, the complete variable domain is ETGVTQSPTHLIKTRGQQVTLRCSSQSGHNTVSWYQQALGQGPQFIFQYYREEENGRGNFPPRFSGLQFPNYSSELNVNALELDDSALYLCASSLGVGTRVPNEQFFGPGTRLTVL.

CDR3 amino acids: CASSSGTGEGYGYTF. The CDR3 DNA reads TGCGCCAGCAGCTCCGGGACAGGGGAGGGCTATGGCTACACCTTC. The chain links TRBV5-1 to TRBJ1-2; TRBD1 agrees at 10 bases. The CDR3 has 15 residues. Trimming cost V 3 bases and J 4 bases; bases outside gene matches: 6. Germline V gene sequence: CDR1 SGHRS, CDR2 YFSETQ.

This chain uses TRBV4-1 with TRBJ2-1, with 8 bases identical to TRBD2. V was pared by 2 bases and J by 7 bases, with 13 bases of the junction left unmatched. This CDR3 comprises 17 residues. The V gene's germline CDR1 is MGHRA and CDR2 YSYEKL. The CDR3 coding sequence is TGCGCCAGCAGCCAACCCCGAGCGGGGGCGGTTAAAAATGAGCAGTTCTTC. Translating it yields CASSQPRAGAVKNEQFF.

This chain links TRBV30 with TRBJ1-2; no firm D call. Germline lookup yields CDR1 GTSNPN and CDR2 SVGIG (reference sequence). This CDR3 is 11 amino acids long. Trimming shortened V by 2 bases and J by 10 bases, and 11 bases separated the two germline ends. This CDR3 reads CAWSRETFYTF. CDR3 DNA sequence: TGTGCCTGGAGTAGAGAGACATTCTACACCTTC.

J is TRBJ2-7 and V is TRBV9; D unclear. Germline V lookup: CDR1 SGDLS, CDR2 YYNGEE. The CDR3 is made up of 12 amino acids. V was pared by 4 bases and J by 6 bases, with 11 bases between. The CDR3 spells CASSSMVAEQYF. DNA for the CDR3: TGTGCCAGCAGCTCAATGGTAGCCGAGCAGTACTTC.

The chain is built from TRBV7-2 and TRBJ2-3; tentatively, D is TRBD1 (6 bases). The CDR3 spans 15 residues. V lost 5 bases, J lost 4 bases, and 16 bases lay in between. Germline CDR1 SGHTA, CDR2 FQGNSA. In DNA, the CDR3 is TGTGCCAGCAGCGTACAGGGATTAGGTGCAGATACGCAGTATTTT. Its translation is CASSVQGLGADTQYF.

The chain uses TRBV25-1 and TRBJ1-2, with D hard to call. Trimming pared 3 bases from V and 4 bases from J, leaving 6 bases between. This CDR3 spans 12 amino acids. Germline V gives CDR1 MGHDK, CDR2 SYGVNS. CDR3 nucleotides: TGTGCCAGCAGTGACCCAGGCTATGGCTACACCTTC. Its translation is CASSDPGYGYTF.

The V and J genes are TRBV18 and TRBJ1-2; D call uncertain. The CDR3 is 16 amino acids. Germline CDR1 KGHSH, CDR2 LQKENI. The V and J ends lost 1 base and 8 bases respectively, with 20 bases between them. For the CDR3, the DNA is TGTGCCAGCTCACCACGCGGGCAGACCTATGTAAGGGGCTACACCTTC. Its protein is CASSPRGQTYVRGYTF.

This sequence joins TRBV11-2 and TRBJ1-5, with 11 bases aligning to TRBD1. Germline loops: CDR1 SGHAT, CDR2 FQNNGV. The CDR3 is 17 amino acids. After removal of 5 bases from V and 4 bases from J, the junction contained 10 bases not matched to a gene. The CDR3 region is CASSLFAGTGGNQPQHF. The CDR3 coding sequence is TGTGCCAGCAGCCTCTTCGCCGGGACAGGGGGGAATCAGCCCCAGCATTTT.

The chain links TRBV10-3 to TRBJ2-3, with TRBD2 matching 7 bases. Germline V CDR1 and CDR2: ENHRY, SYGVKD. The V and J ends lost 10 bases and 0 bases, in that order; junction bases with no gene match: 7. The CDR3 spans 14 residues. The CDR3 DNA reads TGTGCCACCAAGCGGGGCCCTAGCACAGATACGCAGTATTTT. This translates into CATKRGPSTDTQYF.

This clone has just a few counts. The rearrangement joins TRBV5-1 to TRBJ2-5; 8 bases line up with TRBD1. The CDR3 totals 15 residues. Germline CDR1 is SGHRS and CDR2 is YFSETQ. The ends lost 4 bases at V and 2 bases at J; junction bases unmatched: 7. The CDR3 bases are TGCGCCAGCAGCATCCTCGGACAGGGACAAGAGACCCAGTACTTC. This encodes CASSILGQGQETQYF.

For this clone: A much larger clone lies one base from this, so it may be a read error. The J gene is TRBJ1-2, the V gene TRBV28; no clear D. Germline V CDR1 and CDR2: MDHEN, SYDVKM. The CDR3 has 12 amino acids. The V end lost 5 bases, the J end lost 3 bases, and 7 bases lay between the germline ends. CDR3 protein: CASSPRDYGYTF. DNA of the CDR3: TGTGCCAGCAGTCCCCGGGACTATGGCTACACCTTC.

The chain links TRBV7-2 to TRBJ2-7; 9 nucleotides line up with TRBD1. Germline V gene lookup returns CDR1 SGHTA and CDR2 FQGNSA. With 6 bases clipped from V and 1 base from J, the junction kept 16 bases outside the gene matches. The CDR3 totals 18 residues. CDR3 loop: CASSLNRGLRRVSYEQYF. DNA for the CDR3: TGTGCCAGCAGTCTTAACAGGGGGCTACGGCGAGTTTCCTACGAGCAGTACTTC.

The chain has TRBV7-2 and TRBJ2-2; D may be TRBD1 (6 bases). The CDR3 extends over 15 amino acids. Germline assignment: CDR1 SGHTA and CDR2 FQGNSA. V was trimmed by 5 bases and J by 6 bases, leaving 16 bases between them. This CDR3 reads CASSPVIQGSGELFF. The CDR3 DNA reads TGTGCCAGCAGCCCGGTCATCCAGGGGTCCGGGGAGCTGTTTTTT.

This clone showed up just once. This chain joins TRBV18 and TRBJ1-3; D perhaps matches TRBD1 (6 bases). The CDR3 has 16 residues. Germline V gene sequence: CDR1 KGHSH, CDR2 LQKENI. V was pared by 3 bases and J by 2 bases, with 14 bases between. CDR3 coding DNA: TGTGCCAGCTCACCGCCTTCTCGGACAGCTGGAAACACCATATATTTT. This sequence encodes CASSPPSRTAGNTIYF.

The genes are TRBV7-2 and TRBJ2-3, with 7 bases matching TRBD2. V shed 8 bases, J shed 3 bases, and the junction held 17 bases outside the gene matches. Germline-derived CDR1 and CDR2 are SGHTA and FQGNSA. The CDR3 contains 17 residues. In DNA, the CDR3 is TGTGCCAGCGTTCGGAATCCGGCGGGGGTAAGAACAGATACGCAGTATTTT. Encoded protein: CASVRNPAGVRTDTQYF.